The 9 T cell receptor beta chains below come from one sample, sequenced in a study of shared T cell receptors in the human thymus. Here immunoSEQ multiplex PCR was the method, and the copy in TCRdb shows in-frame clones only, minus some. The sample holds about 660,000 clones, 88% seen once. A further study also used this sample, focusing on human thymus T cells.

The sequencing sample was made of thymocytes. The receptors come from a boy younger than two with a congenital heart defect.

V usage is TRBV27 and J usage is TRBJ2-2; TRBD2 matches at 7 bases. The CDR3 covers 14 residues. The germline CDR1 and CDR2 sequences are MNHEY and SMNVEV (reference sequence). The J segment lost 7 bases and the V segment lost 3 bases, leaving 5 bases of the junction unmatched. This chain's CDR3 is CASSFGGVGGELFF. The CDR3 DNA is TGTGCCAGCAGTTTTGGGGGGGTTGGCGGGGAGCTGTTTTTT.

V gene TRBV29-1 combines with J gene TRBJ1-1, with 8 nucleotides matching TRBD1. CDR3 length: 13 amino acids. Germline assignment: CDR1 SQVTM and CDR2 ANQGSEA. V dropped 5 bases and J dropped 1; count of bases not matched to a gene: 3. As DNA, the CDR3 is TGCAGCGTTCTCGGGACAGGGAACACTGAAGCTTTCTTT. Translating it yields CSVLGTGNTEAFF.

V and J are TRBV25-1 and TRBJ2-1; D gene ambiguous. Germline V lookup: CDR1 MGHDK, CDR2 SYGVNS. Deletions cut 8 bases from V and 5 bases from J, with 7 bases between. The CDR3 is 11 residues long. DNA for the CDR3: TGTGCCAGCGCGTTCAACAATGAGCAGTTCTTC. Its protein is CASAFNNEQFF.

V and J are TRBV7-9 and TRBJ2-7; TRBD1 matches at 10 bases. Trimming at V came to 5 bases and at J to 7 bases, leaving 11 bases not matched to a gene. The CDR3 has 15 residues. The germline CDR1 and CDR2 sequences are SEHNR and FQNEAQ (reference sequence). The DNA of the CDR3 is TGTGCCAGCAGCGACCGGGACAGGGGATCGGGTGAGCAGTACTTC. Translating it yields CASSDRDRGSGEQYF.

The V call is TRBV5-1, the J call TRBJ2-3; maybe TRBD1 (6 bases). The germline CDR1 and CDR2 sequences are SGHRS and YFSETQ. The CDR3 consists of 16 residues. The V gene lost 0 bases and the J gene lost 3 bases, with 14 bases spanning the gap. CDR3 coding DNA: TGCGCCAGCAGCTTGGGCCCACAGGGTACGACAGATACGCAGTATTTT. Translated: CASSLGPQGTTDTQYF. Full variable domain (remainder filled in from reference TRBV5-1 and TRBJ2-3): KAGVTQTPRYLIKTRGQQVTLSCSPISGHRSVSWYQQTPGQGLQFLFEYFSETQRNKGNFPGRFSGRQFSNSRSEMNVSTLELGDSALYLCASSLGPQGTTDTQYFGPGTRLTVL.

This sequence joins TRBV25-1 and TRBJ2-1; possibly TRBD1 for D (6 bases). V was pared by 4 bases and J by 7 bases, with 14 bases between. The CDR3 sequence is 14 residues long. The germline V gene has CDR1 MGHDK and CDR2 SYGVNS. Written as DNA, the CDR3 is TGTGCCAGCAGTGGCAGGACAGAAACTAATGAGCAGTTCTTC. Its protein is CASSGRTETNEQFF.

Worth noting for this clone: Its ends do not fully match the called genes, so a read error is possible. The rearrangement links TRBV25-1 to TRBJ1-4; unclear D gene. Germline V gene sequence: CDR1 MGHDK, CDR2 SYGVNS. The CDR3 has 17 residues. In DNA form, the CDR3 reads TGTGCCAGCAGTGAATTACGGGCGCGGGGTTCTAACGAAAAACTGTTTTTT. This sequence encodes CASSELRARGSNEKLFF. The entire variable domain, with the rest obtained from reference TRBV25-1 and TRBJ1-4, is as follows: EADIYQTPRYLVIGTGKKITLECSQTMGHDKMYWYQQDPGMELHLIHYSYGVNSTEKGDLSSESTVSRIRTEHFPLTLESARPSHTSQYLCASSELRARGSNEKLFFGSGTQLSVL.

V is TRBV4-3 and J is TRBJ2-5, with 7 bases aligning to TRBD2. This CDR3 has 18 amino acids. Germline CDR1 reads LGHNA; CDR2 reads YSLEER. V lost 0 bases and J lost 1; bases outside the gene matches: 11. As DNA, the CDR3 is TGCGCCAGCAGCCAAGATAGGGATAGAGGGAGGGCCCAAGAGACCCAGTACTTC. As protein: CASSQDRDRGRAQETQYF.

The V and J genes are TRBV11-2 and TRBJ2-7; D not resolved. Between the trimmed V and J ends, which lost 6 bases and 0 bases, there was a span of 18 bases. The CDR3 sequence is 16 residues long. Per the germline V gene, CDR1 is SGHAT and CDR2 is FQNNGV. DNA for the CDR3: TGTGCCAGCAGGCCCCAATGGCCCTTCAGCTCCTACGAGCAGTACTTC. Protein product: CASRPQWPFSSYEQYF.